The rows below give T cell receptor beta chains drawn from one sample of a study of regulatory T cells in long-lasting Graves disease. TCRdb re-called the multiplex PCR reads through MiXCR, storing one row per CDR3 protein. This table holds about 460,000 distinct CDR3 sequences, 22% found once. This material consisted of peripheral blood mononuclear cells (PBMCs), taken when the disease was refractory, from a patient treated with antithyroid drugs. The source of these receptors is a female donor with Graves disease. The CDR3 runs from the conserved cysteine through the conserved F or W. The order of the fields is V gene, D gene, clone size, CDR3 length, J gene, CDR3 DNA, CDR3 protein. The D gene is left open where the match is weak. Size is stated for part of the rows, as once, few or many counts, or as a class when the clone is expanded.

TRBV30	TRBD1	few	13	TRBJ1-2	TGTGCCTGGGGGGGACAGGGTAACTATGGCTACACCTTC	CAWGGQGNYGYTF
TRBV7-6	-	-	16	TRBJ2-5	TGTGCCAGCAGAAACTTGTATGGGGGCGGTTGGGAGACCCAGTACTTC	CASRNLYGGGWETQYF
TRBV29-1	-	-	18	TRBJ1-5	TGCAGCGTTGAAAGGCATTTAGGTAATACTTTCCCCAATCAGCCCCAGCATTTT	CSVERHLGNTFPNQPQHF
TRBV28	TRBD2	many	14	TRBJ2-7	TGTGCCAGCAGGAGGGCGGGGGGCCACGACGAGCAGTACTTC	CASRRAGGHDEQYF
TRBV20-1	-	-	12	TRBJ2-7	TGCAGTGCTAGGGTAGACTTGTACGAGCAGTACTTC	CSARVDLYEQYF
TRBV2	TRBD1	many	15	TRBJ1-1	TGTGCCAGCAGTCGTCCCCAGGGGGGGGTTTTTACAGCTTTCTTT	CASSRPQGGVFTAFF
TRBV6-1	-	-	17	TRBJ2-2	TGTGCCAGCAGCTTAACACACGGACAGCTGAACACCGGGGAGCTGTTTTTT	CASSLTHGQLNTGELFF
TRBV28	TRBD2	-	17	TRBJ2-1	TGTGCCAGCAGTTTACCACGGCGGGAGGGCCGGTACAATGAGCAGTTCTTC	CASSLPRREGRYNEQFF
TRBV20-1	TRBD2	few	13	TRBJ2-5	TGCAGTGCTAGAGAGGACCAGCGGGGCACCCAGTACTTC	CSAREDQRGTQYF
TRBV28	-	-	13	TRBJ2-3	TGTGCCATCACGGACAGTAACACAGATACGCAGTATTTT	CAITDSNTDTQYF
TRBV7-6	-	few	15	TRBJ2-1	TGTGCCAGCAGCGGGGGGGCCGGGGGGTACAATGAGCAGTTCTTC	CASSGGAGGYNEQFF
TRBV14	-	-	16	TRBJ1-2	TGTGCCAGCAGCCAAGATTATGGGGGACCCAACTATGGCTACACCTTC	CASSQDYGGPNYGYTF
TRBV18	-	-	13	TRBJ1-5	TGTGCCAGCTCACTAAGGAACGATCAGCCCCAGCATTTT	CASSLRNDQPQHF
TRBV7-9	TRBD1	-	17	TRBJ1-4	TGTGCCAGCAGCCCATCGGGGACAGGGGGTTCGAATGAAAAACTGTTTTTT	CASSPSGTGGSNEKLFF
TRBV15	TRBD1	many	16	TRBJ2-7	TGTGCCACCAGCGGGGGCGCGGGGACAGGGAGATACGAGCAGTACTTC	CATSGGAGTGRYEQYF
TRBV6-1	TRBD1	many	13	TRBJ1-2	TGTGCCAGCAGGGAGATACGACAGGGGAGCTACACCTTC	CASREIRQGSYTF
TRBV7-9	TRBD1	-	16	TRBJ2-5	TGTGCCAGCCAGGACAGGGGAGTACCCACCCGAGAGACCCAGTACTTC	CASQDRGVPTRETQYF
TRBV12-3/TRBV12-4	-	many	12	TRBJ1-1	TGTGCCAGCAGTCCGGACAGTCTCGAAGCTTTCTTT	CASSPDSLEAFF
TRBV20-1	-	-	13	TRBJ1-5	TGCAGTGCTAGAGATGATGGTTATCAGCCCCAGCATTTT	CSARDDGYQPQHF
TRBV10-3	TRBD1	-	16	TRBJ2-7	TGTGCCATCAGTATATCACCGGGACAGGGAGGTGGCGAGCAGTACTTC	CAISISPGQGGGEQYF
TRBV12-3/TRBV12-4	TRBD2	-	15	TRBJ2-3	TGTGCCAGCACGCGAGCGGGGGGGCCCTCAGATACGCAGTATTTT	CASTRAGGPSDTQYF
TRBV12-3/TRBV12-4	-	many	12	TRBJ1-2	TGTGCCAGCAGTTTTTTTGCTCGGGGCTACACCTTC	CASSFFARGYTF
TRBV20-1	-	-	13	TRBJ2-5	TGCAGTGCTAGTTTTAGGGGGCAAGAGACCCAGTACTTC	CSASFRGQETQYF
TRBV18	-	few	13	TRBJ1-1	TGTGCCAGCTCACCAATGGGGGACGGTGAAGCTTTCTTT	CASSPMGDGEAFF
TRBV7-2	-	-	15	TRBJ1-3	TGTGCCAGCAGCACCGACACCTCCTCTGGAAACACCATATATTTT	CASSTDTSSGNTIYF
TRBV3-1	-	few	17	TRBJ1-5	TGTGCCAGCAGCCAAGAAGTTTGGGTTCGGGCGGGCCAGCCCCAGCATTTT	CASSQEVWVRAGQPQHF
TRBV11-2	-	many	15	TRBJ1-1	TGTGCCAGCAGCTTACAAGAGAGCAGGAACACTGAAGCTTTCTTT	CASSLQESRNTEAFF
TRBV28	-	-	13	TRBJ2-7	TGTGCCAGCAGTTGGAACAGTAAGTACGAGCAGTACTTC	CASSWNSKYEQYF
TRBV7-9	-	many	15	TRBJ1-1	TGTGCCAGCAGCCCCGTCGGAACCTCGAACACTGAAGCTTTCTTT	CASSPVGTSNTEAFF
TRBV7-2	-	many	19	TRBJ2-2	TGTGCCAGCAGCTTACAATTTTTTACCGGACCTTGGTCGACCGGGGAGCTGTTTTTT	CASSLQFFTGPWSTGELFF
TRBV28	TRBD2	-	14	TRBJ2-1	TGTGCCAGCAGTTTCTTAGCGGGGGGGTACGAGCAGTTCTTC	CASSFLAGGYEQFF
TRBV6-1	-	many	11	TRBJ1-2	TGTGCCAGCAGGGCTTTCTATGGCTACACCTTC	CASRAFYGYTF
TRBV28	-	many	15	TRBJ1-4	TGTGCCAGCAGTTTAGGACAGTCTCGCAATGAAAAACTGTTTTTT	CASSLGQSRNEKLFF